This T cell receptor (beta chain) was profiled in a study of blood T cells in healthy people across ages. The second PCR ran roughly 6 to 11 cycles with a sample-barcoded 5' primer and J-beta primers. Sequencing yielded, for each sample, at least 3 million paired-end reads carrying CDR3. In TCRdb, the 5' RACE reads were re-called with MiXCR into one record per CDR3 protein. The sample yields around 650,000 distinct CDR3 sequences, roughly 30% seen once. This clonotype came up a few times. Its antigen is as yet unknown. The germline V gene has CDR1 GTSNPN and CDR2 SVGIG (reference sequence). Trimming cost V 0 bases and J 10 bases, with 9 bases left between them. This CDR3 is 11 amino acids long. Study outcomes and limitations: The lack of PBMC sorting stopped any conclusive naive versus antigen-experienced comparison.

V and J are TRBV30 and TRBJ2-5; unclear D gene. Sequencing was done on a sample of blood. This clonotype was sampled from a woman aged 80 or over in good health. The CDR3 reads CAWSVPPDQYF. The CDR3 nucleotides read TGTGCCTGGAGTGTCCCCCCGGACCAGTACTTC.